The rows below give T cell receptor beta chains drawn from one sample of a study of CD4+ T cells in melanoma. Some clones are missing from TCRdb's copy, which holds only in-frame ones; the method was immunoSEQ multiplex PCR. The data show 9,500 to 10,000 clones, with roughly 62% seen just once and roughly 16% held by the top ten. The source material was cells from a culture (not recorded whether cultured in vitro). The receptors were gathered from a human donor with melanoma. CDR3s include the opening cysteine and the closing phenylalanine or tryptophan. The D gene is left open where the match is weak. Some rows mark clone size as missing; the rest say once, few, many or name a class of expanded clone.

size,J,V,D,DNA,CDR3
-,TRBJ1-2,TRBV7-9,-,TGTGCCAGCAGCCCTTGGGGCACTCCGACTAACTATGGCTACACCTTC,CASSPWGTPTNYGYTF
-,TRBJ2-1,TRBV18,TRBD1,TGTGCCAGCTCAACAAACAGGGGTTCGTACAATGAGCAGTTCTTC,CASSTNRGSYNEQFF
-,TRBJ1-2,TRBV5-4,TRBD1,TGTGCCAGCAGCTTGTTGATACAGGGGCGCTATGGCTACACCTTC,CASSLLIQGRYGYTF
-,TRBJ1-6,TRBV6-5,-,TGTGCCAGTTGGGCAGGGCAATCACCCCTCCACTTT,CASWAGQSPLHF
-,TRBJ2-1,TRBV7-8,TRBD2,TGTGCCAGCAGCTTAGGACCCCGGGGGGGAGCCTACAATGAGCAGTTCTTC,CASSLGPRGGAYNEQFF
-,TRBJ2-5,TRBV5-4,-,TGTGCCAGCAGCTTGGCGGGAGCGGGACAGGAGACCCAGTACTTC,CASSLAGAGQETQYF
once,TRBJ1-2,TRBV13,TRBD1,TGTGCCAGCAGTGCCCTGGGACAGACAGGCGGCTACACCTTC,CASSALGQTGGYTF
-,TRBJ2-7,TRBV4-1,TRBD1,TGCGCCAGCAGCCAATTACCGGGACAGGGGGGTCGGTACTTC,CASSQLPGQGGRYF
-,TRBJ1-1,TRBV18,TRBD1,TGTGCCAGCTCACCTCTAAGCGGGACAGGGGGTACTGAAGCTTTCTTT,CASSPLSGTGGTEAFF
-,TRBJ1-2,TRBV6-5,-,TGTGCCAGCAGTTCCGGGACCCTGAGTTACACCTTC,CASSSGTLSYTF
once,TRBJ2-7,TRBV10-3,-,TGTGCCACCGGGCCGAGCGAGTGGGAGCAGTACTTC,CATGPSEWEQYF
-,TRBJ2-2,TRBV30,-,TGTGCCTGGAGCGCCTCATACACCGGGGAGCTGTTTTTT,CAWSASYTGELFF
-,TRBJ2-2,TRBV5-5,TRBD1,TGTGCCAGCAGCTTGATTCCGGACAGGGCAATGTTGGCCGGGGAGCTGTTTTTT,CASSLIPDRAMLAGELFF
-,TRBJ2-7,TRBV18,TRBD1,TGTGCCAGCTCCTCGCCTCCGGGACAGGGGGTGTCAAGCTCCTACGAGCAGTACTTC,CASSSPPGQGVSSSYEQYF
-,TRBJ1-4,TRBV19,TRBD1,TGTGCCAGTAGTCTGGGCAGGGGGCTTCGTAATGAAAAACTGTTTTTT,CASSLGRGLRNEKLFF
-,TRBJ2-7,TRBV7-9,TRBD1,TGTGCCAGCAGCAAGCCGGGACAGGGGGCCAACGAGCAGTACTTC,CASSKPGQGANEQYF
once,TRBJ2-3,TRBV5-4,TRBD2,TGTGCCAGCAGCGGGCGACTAGCTAGCACAGATACGCAGTATTTT,CASSGRLASTDTQYF
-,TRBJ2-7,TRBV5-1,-,TGCGCCAGCAGCTTGGCGGGCGTCTACGAGCAGTACTTC,CASSLAGVYEQYF
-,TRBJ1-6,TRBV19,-,TGTGCCAGTAGTATCTTCCAGGTATCTTCACCCCTCCACTTT,CASSIFQVSSPLHF
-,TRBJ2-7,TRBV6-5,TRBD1,TGTGCCAGCAGTTACACCCCAGGGGGCTTCGGCCACGAGCAGTACTTC,CASSYTPGGFGHEQYF
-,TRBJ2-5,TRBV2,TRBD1,TGTGCCATGCAGGGGGCTGGGGAGACCCAGTACTTC,CAMQGAGETQYF
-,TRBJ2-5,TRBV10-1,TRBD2,TGCGCCAGCAGTGCAGGTCTAGCGGGCGGACAAGAGACCCAGTACTTC,CASSAGLAGGQETQYF
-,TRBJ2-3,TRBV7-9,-,TGTGCCAGCAGCCCAGTGGGGGGCACAGATACGCAGTATTTT,CASSPVGGTDTQYF
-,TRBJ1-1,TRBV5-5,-,TGTGCCAGCACGTACGGCCGCGACGGCACTGAAGCTTTCTTT,CASTYGRDGTEAFF
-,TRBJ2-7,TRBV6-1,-,TGTGCCAGCAGTGGGGGGGGGACAATGGCCTACGAGCAGTACTTC,CASSGGGTMAYEQYF
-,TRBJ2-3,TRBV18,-,TGTGCCAGCTCACCTCTTCCGGCCACAGATACGCAGTATTTT,CASSPLPATDTQYF
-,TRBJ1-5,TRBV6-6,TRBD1,TGTGCCAGCAGTTTGACAGGGATCAATCAGCCCCAGCATTTT,CASSLTGINQPQHF
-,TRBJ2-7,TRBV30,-,TGTGCCTGGAGTGAGGGGTACGAGCAGTACTTC,CAWSEGYEQYF
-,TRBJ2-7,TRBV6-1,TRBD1,TGTGCCAGCAGTGAAAGACAGGGGGTGAACTTC,CASSERQGVNF
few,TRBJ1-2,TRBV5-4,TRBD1,TGTGCCAGCAGCTTTGACAGGGGTCAGGATGGCTACACCTTC,CASSFDRGQDGYTF
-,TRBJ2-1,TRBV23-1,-,TGCGCCAGCAGTCGGACAGCAAGCTCCTACAATGAGCAGTTCTTC,CASSRTASSYNEQFF
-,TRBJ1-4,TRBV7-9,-,TGTGCCAGCACCCACCGACAGGCCGAGGATGAAAAACTGTTTTTT,CASTHRQAEDEKLFF
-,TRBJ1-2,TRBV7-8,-,TGTGCCAGCAGCTTAGGAAAATGGGGGGGAGACTATGGCTACACCTTC,CASSLGKWGGDYGYTF
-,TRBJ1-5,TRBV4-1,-,TGCGCCAGCAGCCAAAGCGGGGTGAGGGGCAATCAGCCCCAGCATTTT,CASSQSGVRGNQPQHF
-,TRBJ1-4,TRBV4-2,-,TGTGCCAGCAGCCGCTCTTCAAGGGCAACTAGTGAAAAACTGTTTTTT,CASSRSSRATSEKLFF
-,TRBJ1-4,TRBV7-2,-,TGTGCCAGCAGCGACACTACCCCAGGGGTTGTAGGTGAAAAACTGTTTTTT,CASSDTTPGVVGEKLFF
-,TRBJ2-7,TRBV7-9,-,TGTGCCAGCAGCAAGGGCGGGACAGTCTACGAGCAGTACTTC,CASSKGGTVYEQYF
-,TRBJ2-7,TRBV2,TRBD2,TGTGCCAGCAGGGAGCGGGGGGCCTCCGACGAGCAGTACTTC,CASRERGASDEQYF
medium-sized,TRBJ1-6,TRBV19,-,TGTGCCAGTAGTCCCCAGGGGTTACAGGGTAATTCACCCCTCCACTTT,CASSPQGLQGNSPLHF
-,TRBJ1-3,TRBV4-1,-,TGCGCCAGCAGCCAAGTAGAGCAGGGAGCGAGGGGAAACACCATATATTTT,CASSQVEQGARGNTIYF
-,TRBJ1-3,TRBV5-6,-,TGTGCCAGCAGCTTGCGCGACGGAGGAAACACCATATATTTT,CASSLRDGGNTIYF
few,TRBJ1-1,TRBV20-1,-,TGCAGTGCTAGAACTAGGGGTGAAGCTTTCTTT,CSARTRGEAFF
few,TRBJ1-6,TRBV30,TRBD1,TGTGCCTGGAGTGTACAGGGGTCCTATAATTCACCCCTCCACTTT,CAWSVQGSYNSPLHF
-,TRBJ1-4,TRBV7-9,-,TGTGCCAGCAGCGTAGGAGCAGGGAATGAAAAACTGTTTTTT,CASSVGAGNEKLFF
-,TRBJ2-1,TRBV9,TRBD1,TGTGCCAGCAGCGTAGGAGGCGGACAGGGGTACAATGAGCAGTTCTTC,CASSVGGGQGYNEQFF
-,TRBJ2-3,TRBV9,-,TGTGCCAGCAGCGTTCTCGGGGAACCCACAGATACGCAGTATTTT,CASSVLGEPTDTQYF
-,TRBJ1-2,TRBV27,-,TGTGCCAGCAGTTCTTTAAGGGAAGCTAACTATGGCTACACCTTC,CASSSLREANYGYTF
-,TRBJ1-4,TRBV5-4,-,TGTGCCAGCAGCTTGGGCAGGGGTGAAAAACTGTTTTTT,CASSLGRGEKLFF
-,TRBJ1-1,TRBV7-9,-,TGTGCCAGCAGCTTAAGGGTATTAGACACTGAAGCTTTCTTT,CASSLRVLDTEAFF
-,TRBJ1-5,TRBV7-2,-,TGTGCCAGCAGCTTAGCAGGACAGCCCCAGCATTTT,CASSLAGQPQHF
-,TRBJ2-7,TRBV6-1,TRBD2,TGTGCCAGCAGTAGGCGGGGCGGGGAGGGAGAGCAGTACTTC,CASSRRGGEGEQYF
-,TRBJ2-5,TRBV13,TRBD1,TGTGCCAGCAGCCCGGACAGGAGAGAGACCCAGTACTTC,CASSPDRRETQYF
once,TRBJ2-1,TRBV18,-,TGTGCCAGCTCATTCCGGGGACTTACCCCTTCTTCGAGCTCCTACAATGAGCAGTTCTTC,CASSFRGLTPSSSSYNEQFF
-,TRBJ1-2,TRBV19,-,TGTGCCAGTAGTCCCCGGGGCGGAATAAAAGTGAACTATGGCTACACCTTC,CASSPRGGIKVNYGYTF
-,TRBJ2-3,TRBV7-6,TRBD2,TGTGCCAGCAGCCTTACCGGGACTAGCGCAGATACGCAGTATTTT,CASSLTGTSADTQYF
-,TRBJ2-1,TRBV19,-,TGTGCCAGTAGTATTGGGGACCAACTTTACAATGAGCAGTTCTTC,CASSIGDQLYNEQFF
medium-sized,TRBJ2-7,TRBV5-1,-,TGCGCCAGCAGCCGTCAACAGGCCTACGAGCAGTACTTC,CASSRQQAYEQYF
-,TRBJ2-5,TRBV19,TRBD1,TGTGCCAGTAGTATTGGGACAGGGGCAGGGGAGACCCAGTACTTC,CASSIGTGAGETQYF
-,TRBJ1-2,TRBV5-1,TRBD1,TGCGCCAGCAGCTCGGGGGGACAGGGGGCCCTCTATGGCTACACCTTC,CASSSGGQGALYGYTF
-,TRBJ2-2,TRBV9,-,TGTGCCAGCAGCGTAGCGACACCCGGGGAGCTGTTTTTT,CASSVATPGELFF